Shown below are 2 T cell receptor beta chains from a single sample sequenced in a study of technical replicates of blood from several donors. The data were produced by immunoSEQ multiplex PCR, yet TCRdb's version contains in-frame clones alone and is incomplete. Among around 70,000 clones, around 93% were seen once, and the ten largest hold 0.25%. Sequenced material: T cells isolated from PBMCs. The receptors originated from a human donor in good health.

V gene TRBV7-9 combines with J gene TRBJ2-1; perhaps TRBD2 as D (5 bases). Trimming took off 2 bases at V and 10 bases at J, with 18 bases between the two ends. The CDR3 runs to 15 residues. Germline-derived CDR1 and CDR2 are SEHNR and FQNEAQ (reference sequence). CDR3 residues: CASSLTRVGVGEQFF. CDR3 nucleotide sequence: TGTGCCAGCAGCTTAACGAGGGTTGGGGTCGGGGAGCAGTTCTTC.

This clone has only one observation. This chain links TRBV5-1 with TRBJ2-7, with a weak D call TRBD2 (6 bases). The V end lost 5 bases, the J end lost 0 bases, and 15 bases lay between the germline ends. From germline, CDR1 is SGHRS and CDR2 YFSETQ. The CDR3 consists of 15 residues. The CDR3 DNA sequence: TGCGCCAGCAGGACGGGACTCCTATCCTCCTACGAGCAGTACTTC. It codes for CASRTGLLSSYEQYF.